Detailed here is one TCR beta chain. The target antigen is unknown. Trimming removed 5 bases from V and 4 bases from J, with 21 bases in between. This CDR3 has 18 residues. Germline lookup yields CDR1 MDHEN and CDR2 SYDVKM. Profiling relied on immunoSEQ multiplex PCR, and the TCRdb table lists in-frame clones only, not all of them. This sample carries approximately 170,000 clones, approximately 88% of them seen once, and the ten largest clones take about 9.4%. These data originate in a study of cytomegalovirus exposure and HLA in healthy donors. General study points: Altogether, 160 or so TCR beta chains were recorded as cytomegalovirus-associated. Reported performance of the classifier showed diagnosis of cytomegalovirus status with high specificity and sensitivity. Across donors, most TCRs were seen rarely, yet some public ones were widespread.

This TCR was sampled from a man under 40 in good health and CMV-seropositive. The chain has TRBV28 and TRBJ2-6; D is perhaps TRBD1 (6 bases). The material sequenced was PBMCs. The CDR3 here is CASSTIRGYVAGANVLTF. CDR3 nucleotide sequence: TGTGCCAGCAGTACTATCAGGGGCTATGTCGCCGGGGCCAACGTCCTGACTTTC.